This T cell receptor beta chain was retrieved from a study of Tregs in tolerant kidney transplant recipients. Profiling relied on immunoSEQ multiplex PCR, and the TCRdb table lists in-frame clones only, not all of them. Its listing shows roughly 50,000 clones. This CDR3 comprises 14 residues. The V gene lost 6 bases and the J gene lost 6 bases, with 16 bases spanning the gap. CDR1 and CDR2 from the germline V gene are WNHNN and SYGVQD (reference sequence). A note on this clone: The CDR3 goes on 3 residues after the read ends, and that part is filled in from the germline J gene.

The rearrangement joins TRBV10-1 to TRBJ2-3, with a tentative D call TRBD1 (6 bases). The source was CD4+ T cells from blood, collected before the transplant. The receptor comes from a human donor who received a combined kidney and bone marrow transplant. The CDR3 DNA, read in part, is TGCGCCAGCAGCGAAGGGGGATCTAGGGATACG. Translating gives CASSEGGSRDT. The whole CDR3 reads CASSEGGSRDTQYF.